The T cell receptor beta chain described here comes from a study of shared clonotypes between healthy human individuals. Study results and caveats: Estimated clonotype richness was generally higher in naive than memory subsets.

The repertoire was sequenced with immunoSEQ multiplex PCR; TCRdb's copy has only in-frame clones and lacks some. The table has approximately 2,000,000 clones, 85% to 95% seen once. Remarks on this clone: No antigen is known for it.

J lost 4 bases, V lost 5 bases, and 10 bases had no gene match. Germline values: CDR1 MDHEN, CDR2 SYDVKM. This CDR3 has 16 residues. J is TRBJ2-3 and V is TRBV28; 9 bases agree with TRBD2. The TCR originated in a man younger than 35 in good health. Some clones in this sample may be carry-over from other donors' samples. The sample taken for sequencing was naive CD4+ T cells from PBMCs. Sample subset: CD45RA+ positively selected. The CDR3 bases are TGTGCCAGCAGTCCCCCGGCTAGCGGGACGGCAGATACGCAGTATTTT. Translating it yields CASSPPASGTADTQYF.